A selection of T cell receptor beta chains follows, all from one sample in a study of blood T cells in healthy people across ages. Via MiXCR, TCRdb re-called the 5' RACE reads, giving one row per CDR3 protein. Among some 1.5 million distinct CDR3 sequences, approximately 42% were seen once, and the ten largest hold over 3.5%. Sequenced input: blood. The receptors were sampled from a woman between 18 and 29 years old in good health. The CDR3 runs from the conserved cysteine through the conserved F or W. D genes are given only for firm matches. Clone size is not always given. Where it is, it says once, few, many or a class for expanded clones.

cdr3_aa cdr3_nt v_call d_call clone_size j_call
CASSRPGETQYF TGTGCCAGCAGTCGTCCCGGGGAGACCCAGTACTTC TRBV28 . few TRBJ2-5
CASSVGDPNEQYF TGCGCCAGCAGCGTAGGGGACCCAAATGAGCAGTACTTC TRBV5-1 . . TRBJ2-7
CASYELYF TGTGCCAGTTACGAACTGTACTTC TRBV27 . . TRBJ2-7
CSARPILADLTYNEQFF TGCAGTGCTAGACCGATACTAGCGGACCTTACCTACAATGAGCAGTTCTTC TRBV20-1 TRBD2 few TRBJ2-1
CASRYGGGISEAFF TGTGCCAGCAGATATGGTGGGGGTATCTCTGAAGCTTTCTTT TRBV12-3/TRBV12-4 . few TRBJ1-1
CASTLGLGTEAFF TGTGCCAGCACCTTGGGTTTAGGCACTGAAGCTTTCTTT TRBV27 . . TRBJ1-1
CASSQEAGGSFTDTQYF TGCGCCAGCAGCCAAGAGGCAGGGGGGTCTTTCACAGATACGCAGTATTTT TRBV4-3 . many TRBJ2-3
CSARDTGELFF TGCAGTGCTAGAGACACCGGGGAGCTGTTTTTT TRBV20-1 . once TRBJ2-2
CASSQDQTRGYIQYF TGCGCCAGCAGCCAAGATCAGACTAGAGGTTACATTCAGTACTTC TRBV4-1 . . TRBJ2-4
CASTLGGARGYTF TGTGCCAGCACCCTAGGGGGGGCGCGTGGCTACACCTTC TRBV28 . . TRBJ1-2
CATSRAGDPLYNEQFF TGTGCCACCAGCAGAGCTGGGGACCCCCTATACAATGAGCAGTTCTTC TRBV15 . . TRBJ2-1
CASSQDYLATAKNIQYF TGTGCCAGCAGCCAAGATTATCTAGCAACAGCCAAAAACATTCAGTACTTC TRBV4-2 . . TRBJ2-4
CASRPGNSYEQYF TGTGCCAGCCGTCCAGGGAACAGTTACGAGCAGTACTTC TRBV6-1 . few TRBJ2-7
CASRTSGITGELFF TGTGCCAGCAGGACTAGCGGGATAACCGGGGAGCTGTTTTTT TRBV6-5 TRBD2 . TRBJ2-2
CASSSGTDYTEAFF TGTGCCAGCAGCTCAGGGACGGATTACACTGAAGCTTTCTTT TRBV7-9 . . TRBJ1-1
CSASGGSNNEQFF TGCAGTGCTAGTGGCGGTTCTAACAATGAGCAGTTCTTC TRBV20-1 . few TRBJ2-1
CASSQTGSPLHF TGTGCCAGCAGCCAGACAGGTTCACCCCTCCACTTT TRBV7-2 . few TRBJ1-6
CSVARDGGYEQYF TGCAGCGTTGCCCGGGACGGTGGCTACGAGCAGTACTTC TRBV29-1 . . TRBJ2-7
CASSFRPRYTEAFF TGTGCCAGCAGTTTCCGCCCAAGGTACACTGAAGCTTTCTTT TRBV28 . . TRBJ1-1
CASSSPGGVVETQYF TGTGCCAGCAGCTCTCCGGGGGGCGTTGTGGAGACCCAGTACTTC TRBV5-4 . . TRBJ2-5
CSAGKRTPSYEQYF TGCAGTGCTGGAAAGCGGACTCCCTCCTACGAGCAGTACTTC TRBV20-1 . . TRBJ2-7
CASSQLDRENYGYTF TGTGCCAGCAGCCAACTGGACAGGGAGAACTATGGCTACACCTTC TRBV14 TRBD1 . TRBJ1-2
CASSPRTVNTKAFF TGTGCCAGCAGCCCGCGGACGGTGAACACTAAAGCTTTCTTT TRBV7-3 . . TRBJ1-1
CATSSRLAGGSYNEQFF TGTGCCACCAGCAGTAGACTAGCGGGAGGGAGCTACAATGAGCAGTTCTTC TRBV15 TRBD2 few TRBJ2-1
CASSLGGPGNEQFF TGTGCCAGCAGCCTTGGGGGGCCAGGGAATGAGCAGTTCTTC TRBV7-2 . . TRBJ2-1
CASSKTGQETQYF TGTGCCAGCAGTAAGACAGGCCAAGAGACCCAGTACTTC TRBV6-2/TRBV6-3 . . TRBJ2-5
CSVAMDLWRADTQYF TGCAGCGTTGCGATGGATTTATGGAGAGCAGATACGCAGTATTTT TRBV29-1 . few TRBJ2-3
CASRLVIHLNTEAFF TGTGCCAGCCGCTTGGTGATACACCTGAACACTGAAGCTTTCTTT TRBV5-5 . few TRBJ1-1
CASNSEGTRHAPLHF TGTGCCAGCAACTCAGAGGGGACACGGCATGCGCCCCTCCACTTT TRBV3-1 . once TRBJ1-6
CASSGGGRNEQFF TGTGCCAGCAGCGGAGGGGGACGCAATGAGCAGTTCTTC TRBV9 . few TRBJ2-1
CASSLEEDYWGYNEQFF TGCGCCAGCAGCTTGGAGGAGGACTATTGGGGTTACAATGAGCAGTTCTTC TRBV5-1 . many TRBJ2-1
CAGSVGQFSNQPQHF TGTGCCGGCAGCGTAGGACAGTTTAGCAATCAGCCCCAGCATTTT TRBV9 . . TRBJ1-5
CASSLFSGTSYEQYF TGTGCCAGCAGTTTATTCAGCGGGACCTCCTACGAGCAGTACTTC TRBV12-3/TRBV12-4 TRBD2 . TRBJ2-7
CSAAQGLFYGYTF TGCAGTGCGGCCCAGGGGCTTTTCTATGGCTACACCTTC TRBV20-1 . . TRBJ1-2
CASSSQIYEQYF TGTGCCAGCAGTTCCCAAATCTACGAGCAGTACTTC TRBV12-3/TRBV12-4 . few TRBJ2-7
CASSLSPGQGASNYGYTF TGCGCCAGCAGCTTGAGTCCAGGACAGGGGGCGTCCAACTATGGCTACACCTTC TRBV5-1 TRBD1 . TRBJ1-2
CASSQDYSTYEQYF TGCGCCAGCAGCCAAGATTACAGCACCTACGAGCAGTACTTC TRBV4-3 . once TRBJ2-7
CASSLRFPDNEQYF TGTGCCAGCAGCTTACGTTTTCCCGACAATGAGCAGTACTTC TRBV7-8 . . TRBJ2-5
CSARDSRGHQPQHF TGCAGTGCTAGGGACTCCAGGGGGCATCAGCCCCAGCATTTT TRBV20-1 TRBD1 . TRBJ1-5
CASSFVAGQADTQYF TGTGCCAGCAGTTTTGTCGCGGGACAAGCGGATACGCAGTATTTT TRBV27 . few TRBJ2-3
CSANPGRAYNEQFF TGCAGTGCCAACCCCGGGAGGGCCTACAATGAGCAGTTCTTC TRBV20-1 TRBD2 . TRBJ2-1
CASSGLGQAYNEQFF TGCGCCAGCAGTGGCCTGGGGCAGGCCTACAATGAGCAGTTCTTC TRBV2 . once TRBJ2-1
CASSLWGISYNEQYF TGTGCCAGCAGTTTATGGGGTATCTCCTACAATGAGCAGTACTTC TRBV12-3/TRBV12-4 . few TRBJ2-5
CAVMDGEGSEAYEQYF TGTGCCGTCATGGATGGGGAGGGTAGCGAGGCCTACGAGCAGTACTTC TRBV10-3 TRBD2 . TRBJ2-7
CASSNARTEYYEQYF TGTGCCAGCAGCAACGCCCGGACAGAGTACTACGAGCAGTACTTC TRBV7-9 . once TRBJ2-7
CASKTGDTEAFF TGTGCCAGCAAAACAGGGGATACTGAAGCTTTCTTT TRBV6-2/TRBV6-3 TRBD1 many TRBJ1-1
CATTQPGGDYGYTF TGTGCCACCACCCAACCAGGGGGGGACTATGGCTACACCTTC TRBV28 TRBD1 . TRBJ1-2